Listed below are T cell receptor beta chains from one sample, sequenced in a study of T cells in Graves' hyperthyroidism and ophthalmopathy. Using its own MiXCR run on the multiplex PCR reads, TCRdb lists one record per CDR3 protein. The profile shows about 350,000 distinct CDR3 sequences, 11% to 15% of them singletons. Sequencing input: blood. Receptors were obtained from a woman in her 30s with Graves' hyperthyroidism. CDR3s include the opening cysteine and the closing phenylalanine or tryptophan. Size is omitted from some rows. Given values are once, few, many or a class for expanded clones.

size	J	V	CDR3
.	TRBJ1-1	TRBV28	CASSPSAAEAFF
few	TRBJ2-3	TRBV18	CASSPFEGADTQYF
few	TRBJ2-7	TRBV20-1	CSARIPSGLEQYF
few	TRBJ2-5	TRBV12-3/TRBV12-4	CASSPTALQETQYF
many	TRBJ2-1	TRBV11-2	CASRFVGGASYNEQFF
many	TRBJ2-7	TRBV29-1	CSVRDIYEQYF
many	TRBJ2-7	TRBV28	CASRTSGPASYEQYF
many	TRBJ2-3	TRBV7-9	CASSEVTTDTQYF
many	TRBJ2-3	TRBV11-2	CASSLAPNTDTQYF
.	TRBJ2-2	TRBV5-6	CASSFPRQRANTGELFF
.	TRBJ2-3	TRBV11-2	CASNRLLSTDTQYF
many	TRBJ1-1	TRBV10-3	CAIRAGLNTEAFF
.	TRBJ1-5	TRBV24-1	CATSMGGNQPQHF
.	TRBJ2-5	TRBV28	CASSLPGTSGETQYF
many	TRBJ2-7	TRBV5-6	CASSLATSSYEQYF
many	TRBJ1-5	TRBV6-2/TRBV6-3	CASSSGQMNQPQHF
many	TRBJ2-1	TRBV6-1	CASSPSLRTNEQFF
.	TRBJ2-6	TRBV28	CASSFGTGGNFGANVLTF
many	TRBJ2-3	TRBV28	CASKIPTTDTQYF
.	TRBJ2-1	TRBV7-2	CASSLRSMGGAIGRHEQFF
many	TRBJ2-1	TRBV28	CASSTPGLGSGNEQFF
many	TRBJ2-7	TRBV6-1	CASTSASGYEQYF
.	TRBJ1-5	TRBV27	CASSFVGITNQPQHF
.	TRBJ2-1	TRBV3-1	CASSPGPTYYEQFF
many	TRBJ2-5	TRBV28	CASSLGDRGGETQYF
few	TRBJ2-3	TRBV29-1	CSVDRAGDSTDTQYF
many	TRBJ1-6	TRBV19	CASSSRPSPLHF
many	TRBJ2-5	TRBV20-1	CSAGPGETQYF
many	TRBJ2-5	TRBV6-5	CASSYSPGGARETQYF
few	TRBJ2-3	TRBV3-1	CASSQGLAIRQYF
many	TRBJ2-6	TRBV27	CASSSRGSGANVLTF
few	TRBJ1-2	TRBV27	CASSPYMFSGYTF
.	TRBJ2-1	TRBV7-9	CASSLAPDRGTYNEQFF
many	TRBJ1-2	TRBV12-3/TRBV12-4	CASSFSFAGVADGYTF
.	TRBJ2-3	TRBV5-4	CASSSREVADTQYF
many	TRBJ2-3	TRBV12-5	CASGLGLAGGADTQYF
.	TRBJ1-2	TRBV7-3	CASSLGELTGIYGYTF
many	TRBJ2-4	TRBV28	CASSLAGKNIQYF
.	TRBJ2-7	TRBV5-1	CASSTGLAGESEQYF
.	TRBJ2-4	TRBV2	CASSATSGSQNIQYF
many	TRBJ1-2	TRBV28	CASSQPPGQGAGGYTF
few	TRBJ2-3	TRBV14	CASSLGTAHATDTQYF
many	TRBJ2-7	TRBV6-1	CASSDFRQYF
many	TRBJ2-2	TRBV2	CASKRLQGTGELFF
many	TRBJ2-7	TRBV7-8	CASTNRGQLGPLLEQYF
many	TRBJ2-5	TRBV20-1	CSARGRQETQYF
.	TRBJ1-1	TRBV6-2/TRBV6-3	CASGPGLLGAFF
few	TRBJ1-5	TRBV28	CASSLISRTGGHLVQPQHF
few	TRBJ2-7	TRBV29-1	CSVLGGPSYEQYF
.	TRBJ2-5	TRBV20-1	CSARAMKSETHYF
many	TRBJ2-7	TRBV20-1	CGTTAPELEQYF
.	TRBJ2-6	TRBV7-8	CASSWTPTDGANVLTF